This TCR beta chain was recovered during a study of blood T cell repertoires in COVID-19. Study information: Donors in the United States, Italy and Spain gave samples during acute or convalescent COVID-19. PBMCs, B-cell-depleted T cells, or T cells provided the cDNA or gDNA that made up the material.

The germline V gene has CDR1 MGHRA and CDR2 YSYEKL. Trimming cost V 0 bases and J 8 bases; bases outside gene matches: 11. The CDR3 length is 17 residues. Sequencing used immunoSEQ multiplex PCR; TCRdb keeps in-frame clones, though not all of them. Of a few hundred thousand clones in the sample, 75% to 90% were seen once. The receptor was isolated from a woman between 45 and 60 years old who had recovered from COVID-19. J is TRBJ2-1 and V is TRBV4-1; 9 nucleotides align to TRBD2. Material for sequencing was PBMCs or T cells enriched from blood (not recorded which). The CDR3 sequence is CASSQEGSASGKYEQFF. CDR3 nucleotides: TGCGCCAGCAGCCAAGAAGGTTCGGCTAGCGGGAAATATGAGCAGTTCTTC.